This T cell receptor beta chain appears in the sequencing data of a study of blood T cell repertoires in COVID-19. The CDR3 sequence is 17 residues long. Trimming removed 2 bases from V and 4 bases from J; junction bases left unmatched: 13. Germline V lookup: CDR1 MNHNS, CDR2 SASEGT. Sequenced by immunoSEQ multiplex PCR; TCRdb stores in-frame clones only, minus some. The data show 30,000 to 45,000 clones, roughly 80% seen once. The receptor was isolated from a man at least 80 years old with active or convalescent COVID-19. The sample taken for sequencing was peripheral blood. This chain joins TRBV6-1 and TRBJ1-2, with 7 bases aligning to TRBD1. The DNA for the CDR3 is TGTGCCAGCAGTGAATCGTTTGGGGGACAGCCAATCTATGGCTACACCTTC. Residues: CASSESFGGQPIYGYTF.